Following are 27 T cell receptor beta chains from one sample sequenced in a study of cytomegalovirus exposure and HLA in healthy donors. PCR involved 60 Vbeta and 13 Jbeta primers. Sequencing used immunoSEQ multiplex PCR; TCRdb keeps in-frame clones, though not all of them. The profile shows under 200,000 clones, approximately 80% of them singletons. The sample comprised PBMCs. The origin of the receptors is a male donor in good health and CMV-seropositive.

V usage is TRBV7-9 and J usage is TRBJ2-5, with a tentative D call TRBD2 (5 bases). The end of the DNA fits TRBJ2-7 better, so the J call may be wrong. The CDR3 is 14 residues long. Germline V gene sequence: CDR1 SEHNR, CDR2 FQNEAQ (reference sequence). The CDR3 sequence: CASRDSFDPYEQYF. The CDR3 DNA reads as TGTGCCAGCAGGGACTCTTTCGACCCCTACGAGCAGTACTTC.

The V call is TRBV7-3, the J call TRBJ2-2; 8 bases map to TRBD2. CDR1 and CDR2 from the germline V gene are SGHTA and FQGTGA. The CDR3 totals 16 residues. With V trimmed by 1 base and J by 6 bases, 7 bases remained unmatched. The CDR3 is CASSLRGLGGPGELFF. DNA of the CDR3: TGTGCCAGCAGCTTAAGGGGACTAGGCGGCCCCGGGGAGCTGTTTTTT.

The chain joins TRBV29-1 to TRBJ2-1, with 15 bases lining up with TRBD2. V gave up 4 bases and J gave up 9 bases; unmatched junction bases: 7. The length of the CDR3 is 15 residues. Germline V CDR1 and CDR2: SQVTM, ANQGSEA. Written as DNA, the CDR3 is TGCAGCGTTGCGGGACTAGCGGGAGGTATTAGTGAGCAGTTCTTC. This codes for CSVAGLAGGISEQFF.

This rearrangement joins TRBV7-8 to TRBJ2-4; unclear D gene. CDR1 and CDR2 (germline): SGHVS, FQNEAQ. Trimming pared 4 bases from V and 7 bases from J, leaving 8 bases between. This CDR3 has 12 residues. The CDR3 region is CASSSAGNIQYF. In DNA, the CDR3 is TGTGCCAGCAGCTCAGCCGGGAACATTCAGTACTTC. The full variable domain, completed using reference TRBV7-8 and TRBJ2-4, is GAGVSQSPRYKVAKRGQDVALRCDPISGHVSLFWYQQALGQGPEFLTYFQNEAQLDKSGLPSDRFFAERPEGSVSTLKIQRTQQEDSAVYLCASSSAGNIQYFGAGTRLSVL.

The chain employs TRBV30 and TRBJ1-3; TRBD1 is a possible D gene (5 bases). The CDR3 spans 14 residues. V was clipped by 0 bases and J by 2 bases, with 8 bases between them. The germline V gene encodes CDR1 GTSNPN and CDR2 SVGIG (reference sequence). As DNA, the CDR3 is TGTGCCTGGAGTGTCGGGGGGACTGGAAACACCATATATTTT. Encoded protein: CAWSVGGTGNTIYF.

This chain links TRBV5-1 with TRBJ2-3; weak D call: TRBD2 (6 bases). The CDR3 length is 15 residues. Per germline, CDR1 SGHRS and CDR2 YFSETQ. Trimming left V 3 bases short and J 0 bases short, with 11 bases between. The CDR3 DNA reads TGCGCCAGCAGCTCGGGCGGGGCTAGCACAGATACGCAGTATTTT. Its translation is CASSSGGASTDTQYF.

In this sample, this clone turned up a few times. This chain connects TRBV7-9 to TRBJ1-1, with TRBD1 identical over 8 bases. The V gene end was trimmed by 8 bases and the J gene end by 1 base; junction bases not matched to a gene: 3. CDR1 is SEHNR and CDR2 is FQNEAQ in the germline V gene (reference sequence). This CDR3 has 13 amino acids. The CDR3 loop is CASLGTGNTEAFF. The CDR3 DNA reads as TGTGCCAGCCTCGGGACAGGGAACACTGAAGCTTTCTTT.

The V and J genes are TRBV2 and TRBJ2-2; a weak D match, TRBD2 (6 bases). Germline-derived CDR1 and CDR2 are SNHLY and FYNNEI. The V end lost 8 bases, the J end lost 0 bases, and 13 bases lay between the germline ends. The length of the CDR3 is 15 residues. CDR3 protein: CASHPGLANTGELFF. The CDR3 nucleotides are TGTGCCAGCCATCCGGGACTCGCGAACACCGGGGAGCTGTTTTTT.

The rearrangement joins TRBV2 to TRBJ1-5, with D unresolved. Germline CDR1 and CDR2: SNHLY and FYNNEI. The germline V and J ends were trimmed by 8 bases and 0 bases, with 5 bases remaining between them. The CDR3 consists of 12 residues. CDR3 in DNA: TGTGCCAGCGCCGGTAGCAATCAGCCCCAGCATTTT. Amino acid sequence: CASAGSNQPQHF.

The V gene is TRBV7-2, the J gene TRBJ2-5; perhaps TRBD1 as D (5 bases). Germline lookup yields CDR1 SGHTA and CDR2 FQGNSA. The CDR3 is made up of 17 amino acids. Trimming removed 1 base from V and 3 bases from J, with 18 bases in between. The CDR3 nucleotides are TGTGCCAGCAGCTTAGGGGCAGGGCGTTCTAAAAAAGAGACCCAGTACTTC. Protein: CASSLGAGRSKKETQYF. Using reference TRBV7-2 and TRBJ2-5 for the parts outside the CDR3, the full variable domain is GAGVSQSPSNKVTEKGKDVELRCDPISGHTALYWYRQSLGQGLEFLIYFQGNSAPDKSGLPSDRFSAERTGGSVSTLTIQRTQQEDSAVYLCASSLGAGRSKKETQYFGPGTRLLVL.

This clone appeared once. J is TRBJ1-5 and V is TRBV19; no clear D gene. This CDR3 comprises 12 residues. Germline-derived CDR1 and CDR2 are LNHDA and SQIVND (reference sequence). Trimming removed 6 bases from V and 7 bases from J, with 10 bases in between. CDR3 amino acids: CASRVRMQPQHF. CDR3 DNA sequence: TGTGCCAGTAGAGTTAGAATGCAGCCCCAGCATTTT.

The count of this clone is one. This chain uses TRBV27 with TRBJ2-5; D possibly corresponds to TRBD2 (6 bases). The V gene's germline CDR1 is MNHEY and CDR2 SMNVEV (reference sequence). V lost 5 bases to trimming and J lost 1 base, with 17 bases between them. The CDR3 is 16 residues long. The CDR3 bases are TGTGCCAGCAGTCCAATGGGGGGTTCCCTCCAAGAGACCCAGTACTTC. This sequence encodes CASSPMGGSLQETQYF.

This clone appeared a single time. The rearrangement joins TRBV5-5 to TRBJ2-1, with D perhaps matching TRBD2 (5 bases). CDR1 and CDR2 from the germline V gene are SGHKS and YYEKEE (reference sequence). The CDR3 has 16 amino acids. Trimming removed 1 base at V and 1 base at J, with 12 bases between. The CDR3 reads CASSLRGADSYNEQFF. CDR3 DNA sequence: TGTGCCAGCAGCTTGCGTGGAGCGGATTCCTACAATGAGCAGTTCTTC.

The gene calls are TRBV4-1 and TRBJ2-1, with TRBD2 matching over 10 bases. From germline, CDR1 is MGHRA and CDR2 YSYEKL. The CDR3 sequence is 17 residues long. V lost 4 bases to trimming and J lost 5 bases; unmatched junction nucleotides: 11. The CDR3 bases are TGCGCCAGCAGCCGGGAGGTCAGCGGGAGGGCGAACAATGAGCAGTTCTTC. This codes for CASSREVSGRANNEQFF.

The chain combines TRBV5-6 with TRBJ1-6; D is possibly TRBD1 (6 bases). The CDR3 runs to 16 residues. Germline-derived CDR1 and CDR2 are SGHDT and YYEEEE. Deletions cut 3 bases from V and 2 bases from J, with 12 bases between. The CDR3 sequence: CASSYWGGTYNSPLHF. Here the CDR3 DNA reads TGTGCCAGCAGCTATTGGGGGGGCACCTATAATTCACCCCTCCACTTT.

With respect to this clone: One end of the junction is discordant with germline, which a read error may explain. The genes are TRBV11-1 and TRBJ2-2; D may be TRBD2 (6 bases). Per the germline V gene, CDR1 is SGHAT and CDR2 is FQDESV (reference sequence). This CDR3 comprises 14 residues. Here the CDR3 reads CASSFLGLTRELFF. In DNA form, the CDR3 reads TGTGCCAGCAGCTTCCTGGGACTCACCAGGGAGCTGTTTTTT.

The chain joins TRBV13 to TRBJ2-1; D perhaps matches TRBD2 (5 bases). Per the germline V gene, CDR1 is PRHDT and CDR2 is FYEKMQ (reference sequence). V lost 5 bases and J lost 6, with 20 bases in between. The CDR3 has 16 residues. This CDR3 reads CASSLSFGGPTNEQFF. CDR3 nucleotide sequence: TGTGCCAGCAGCCTTTCGTTCGGCGGGCCGACCAATGAGCAGTTCTTC.

The chain carries TRBV27 and TRBJ2-3; perhaps TRBD2 as D (5 bases). V lost 2 bases and J lost 0, with 9 bases in between. CDR3 size: 15 residues. Germline lookup yields CDR1 MNHEY and CDR2 SMNVEV (reference sequence). Here the CDR3 DNA reads TGTGCCAGCAGTTTACGAGGGTTCAGCACAGATACGCAGTATTTT. Amino acids: CASSLRGFSTDTQYF.

The rearrangement joins TRBV4-2 to TRBJ2-6; the match to TRBD2 covers 10 bases. V lost 3 bases to trimming and J lost 2 bases; unmatched junction nucleotides: 4. The germline V gene has CDR1 LGHNA and CDR2 YNFKEQ. The length of the CDR3 is 17 residues. The CDR3 DNA is TGTGCCAGCAGCCAGGCAGGGACTAGCGCTGGGGCCAACGTCCTGACTTTC. It specifies CASSQAGTSAGANVLTF.

This clone was counted only a few times. The V and J genes are TRBV28 and TRBJ1-1; 7 bases agree with TRBD1. The length of the CDR3 is 14 residues. The ends lost 7 bases at V and 9 bases at J; junction bases unmatched: 14. CDR1 is MDHEN, CDR2 SYDVKM, per germline. CDR3 region: CASTTYRDSQKAFF. CDR3 sequence (DNA): TGTGCCAGCACCACTTATAGGGACAGCCAGAAAGCTTTCTTT.

V and J are TRBV7-9 and TRBJ2-7; 8 nucleotides line up with TRBD1. V was pared by 4 bases and J by 5 bases, with 7 bases of the junction left unmatched. CDR1 is SEHNR, CDR2 FQNEAQ, per germline (reference sequence). This CDR3 contains 14 residues. The CDR3 nucleotides read TGTGCCAGCAGCTCTCGGACAGGGCTTGACGAGCAGTACTTC. Translated, it gives CASSSRTGLDEQYF.

The J gene is TRBJ2-1, the V gene TRBV27; the match to TRBD1 covers 9 bases. The trim removed 6 bases at V and 1 base at J, leaving 1 base unmatched. The germline gives CDR1 MNHEY, CDR2 SMNVEV (reference sequence). The CDR3 totals 14 residues. CDR3 in amino acids: CASRGTGSYNEQFF. Written as DNA, the CDR3 is TGTGCCAGCAGGGGGACAGGGTCCTACAATGAGCAGTTCTTC.

This sequence joins TRBV5-1 and TRBJ2-5, with D uncertain. This CDR3 is 13 amino acids long. Looked up from germline, CDR1 is SGHRS and CDR2 is YFSETQ. Between the trimmed V and J ends, which lost 1 base and 5 bases, there was a span of 9 bases. The CDR3 reads CASSLRVPETQYF. The CDR3 DNA reads as TGCGCCAGCAGCTTGCGGGTTCCTGAGACCCAGTACTTC.

The chain uses TRBV19 and TRBJ2-7; D possibly corresponds to TRBD2 (6 bases). CDR3 length equals 16 residues. The germline gives CDR1 LNHDA, CDR2 SQIVND (reference sequence). The ends were cut back, 4 bases at V and 1 base at J, with 17 bases in the middle. This chain's CDR3 is CASSTGGQEFSYEQYF. CDR3 nucleotides: TGTGCCAGTAGTACCGGAGGGCAGGAGTTTTCCTACGAGCAGTACTTC.

This rearrangement joins TRBV6-1 to TRBJ1-4, with D maybe TRBD1 (5 bases). V lost 6 bases, J lost 8 bases, and 19 bases lay in between. There are 15 residues in the CDR3. Germline assignment: CDR1 MNHNS and CDR2 SASEGT. For the CDR3, the DNA is TGTGCCAGCAGAGAAACCAGGGTGGGGAGGGAAAAACTGTTTTTT. The encoded protein is CASRETRVGREKLFF.

This clone turned up a few times. V gene TRBV5-1 combines with J gene TRBJ1-1; possibly TRBD1 for D (5 bases). The CDR3 loop spans 14 amino acids. V lost 4 bases to trimming and J lost 2 bases, with 12 bases between them. Per the germline V gene, CDR1 is SGHRS and CDR2 is YFSETQ. The CDR3 DNA sequence: TGCGCCAGCAGCACACATGGGGCAAACACTGAAGCTTTCTTT. It yields the protein CASSTHGANTEAFF. The whole variable domain, filled in from reference TRBV5-1 and TRBJ1-1, reads KAGVTQTPRYLIKTRGQQVTLSCSPISGHRSVSWYQQTPGQGLQFLFEYFSETQRNKGNFPGRFSGRQFSNSRSEMNVSTLELGDSALYLCASSTHGANTEAFFGQGTRLTVV.

The chain employs TRBV6-9 and TRBJ1-2; 7 nucleotides match TRBD1. The CDR3 is 16 residues long. Germline CDR1 is MNHGY and CDR2 is SVAAGI. The junction had 12 bases not matched to a gene; V was cut back by 7 bases and J by 1 base. The chain's CDR3 is CASIPPGTENNYGYTF. CDR3 DNA sequence: TGTGCCAGCATCCCCCCCGGGACAGAGAATAACTATGGCTACACCTTC.